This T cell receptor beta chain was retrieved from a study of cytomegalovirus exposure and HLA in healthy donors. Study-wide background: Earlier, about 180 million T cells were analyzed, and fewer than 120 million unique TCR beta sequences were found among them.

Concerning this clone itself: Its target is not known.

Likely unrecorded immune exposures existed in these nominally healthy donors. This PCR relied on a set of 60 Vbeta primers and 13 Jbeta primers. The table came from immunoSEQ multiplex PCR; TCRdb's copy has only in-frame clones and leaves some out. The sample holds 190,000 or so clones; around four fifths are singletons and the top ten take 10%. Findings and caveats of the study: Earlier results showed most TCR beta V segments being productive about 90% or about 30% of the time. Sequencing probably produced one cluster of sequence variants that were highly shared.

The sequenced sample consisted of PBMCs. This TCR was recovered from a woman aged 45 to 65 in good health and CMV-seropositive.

The chain's CDR3 is CASSYGLMGGAFF. CDR3 bases: TGTGCCAGCAGTTACGGCCTCATGGGGGGAGCTTTCTTT. The V and J genes are TRBV6-6 and TRBJ1-1; possible D gene TRBD1, 5 bases. This CDR3 is built from 13 residues. V was clipped by 2 bases and J by 10 bases, with 14 bases between them. The germline CDR1 and CDR2 sequences are MNHNY and SVGAGI (reference sequence).